The clone carrying this T cell receptor beta chain has a handful of counts. What it recognizes is unknown. The sample originates from a study of T-cell memory formation after mild COVID-19. Study-wide results and limits: Day 15 to 85 contracting clones showed balanced CD4/CD8; later expanders leaned CD4+. Some SARS-CoV-2-responding clones were already detected in memory before infection.

TCRalpha and TCRbeta libraries used 5'RACE with constant-segment primers and UMIs. TCRdb reprocessed the 5' RACE reads via MiXCR and lists one record per CDR3 protein. Of 250,000 to 300,000 distinct CDR3 sequences in the sample, under 20% are singletons; the top ten hold over 20%. This receptor was identified in a man aged 18 to 29 who had mild COVID-19 (a few samples of this study predate the infection). Cell type and time point are not known. Material for sequencing was PBMCs or a T cell subset sorted from them (not recorded which).

The CDR3, as DNA: TGTGCCAGCAGCCGCGGGCTCCCCCCCACAGATACGCAGTATTTT. It translates to CASSRGLPPTDTQYF. This chain connects TRBV6-5 to TRBJ2-3; D is possibly TRBD2 (5 bases). Trimming took 6 bases from V and 2 from J, leaving 15 bases between them. The CDR3 has 15 amino acids. Germline V gene lookup returns CDR1 MNHEY and CDR2 SVGAGI.